This T cell receptor beta chain was found in a study of OX40 agonist ivuxolimab in advanced cancers. Study summary: An agonistic anti-OX40 (CD134) antibody, ivuxolimab, was used to treat the patients. Cancers in dose escalation were hepatocellular, melanoma, renal cell and head and neck. Age averaged 60 years (range roughly 20 to 90), and 82.7% were male. Three patients got partial responses; one had hepatocellular carcinoma and two had cutaneous melanoma.

Between the trimmed V and J ends, which lost 0 bases and 5 bases, there was a span of 11 bases. Germline CDR1 SGHNT, CDR2 YYREEE (reference sequence). The CDR3 is 14 residues long. Some clones are missing from TCRdb's copy, which holds only in-frame ones; the method was immunoSEQ multiplex PCR. The sample lists approximately 74,000 clones; more than 80% were seen once. This sample comprised CD4+ or CD8+ T cells sorted from blood, obtained in a trial of the OX40 agonist ivuxolimab. The TCR originated in an adult with an advanced solid tumor such as melanoma, head and neck, liver or kidney cancer. This chain joins TRBV5-4 and TRBJ2-5; D is uncertain. The CDR3: CASSLDSRAETQYF. Here the CDR3 DNA reads TGTGCCAGCAGCTTGGATTCTAGAGCTGAGACCCAGTACTTC.